Following are 19 T cell receptor beta chains from one sample sequenced in a study of blood T cell repertoires in COVID-19 (dated by TCRdb to 2018 to 2021). Libraries were made using the immunoSEQ multiplex PCR assay. This immuneACCESS table, as held by TCRdb, lists in-frame sequences with V and J called but not all clones. Of the missing ones, under half trace to an unresolved V gene in checked studies; the others have no known cause. The sample profile shows about 320,000 clones; 90% to 95% of them were found once. The top ten clonotypes cover around 4.2% of the sample. Sequencing input: PBMCs or T cells enriched from blood (not recorded which). The receptors stem from a woman aged 30 to 39 who had been exposed to COVID-19.

This clone was detected a few times. The chain is built from TRBV5-1 and TRBJ1-2, with D maybe TRBD1 (5 bases). V lost 5 bases and J lost 4, with 18 bases in between. CDR1 is SGHRS, CDR2 YFSETQ, per germline. The CDR3 spans 15 residues. DNA of the CDR3: TGCGCCAGCAGTGGGGCATTCAACAGCCCCTATGGCTACACCTTC. Translation gives CASSGAFNSPYGYTF.

The chain joins TRBV4-2 to TRBJ2-1, with 14 bases fitting TRBD2. Germline V gene lookup returns CDR1 LGHNA and CDR2 YNFKEQ. This CDR3 has 17 amino acids. V was clipped by 4 bases and J by 4 bases; unmatched bases: 6. This chain's CDR3 is CASSLGLAGGSYNEQFF. CDR3 nucleotides: TGTGCCAGCAGCCTAGGACTAGCGGGGGGATCTTACAATGAGCAGTTCTTC.

This chain joins TRBV10-3 and TRBJ2-7, with a weak D call TRBD1 (6 bases). Germline V lookup: CDR1 ENHRY, CDR2 SYGVKD. Deletions cut 5 bases from V and 5 bases from J, with 16 bases between. This CDR3 is 14 amino acids long. The chain's CDR3 is CAISMDSSVDEQYF. CDR3 coding DNA: TGTGCCATCAGTATGGACAGTTCGGTGGACGAGCAGTACTTC.

The V call is TRBV5-1, the J call TRBJ1-6; D unclear. This CDR3 spans 16 amino acids. V lost 4 bases, J lost 4 bases, and 15 bases lay in between. From germline, CDR1 is SGHRS and CDR2 YFSETQ. CDR3 DNA sequence: TGCGCCAGCAGCCTTTCAGTGTCTAGGTATAATTCACCCCTCCACTTT. It specifies CASSLSVSRYNSPLHF.

This clone was seen a single time. The genes are TRBV5-1 and TRBJ1-1, with 9 positions matching TRBD1. The CDR3 is made up of 15 amino acids. The V segment lost 4 bases and the J segment 5 bases; nucleotides outside the gene matches: 9. Germline V gene data show CDR1 as SGHRS and CDR2 as YFSETQ. The CDR3 protein is CASSATGQGRTEAFF. DNA for the CDR3: TGCGCCAGCAGCGCGACTGGACAGGGGCGGACTGAAGCTTTCTTT. The full variable domain, completed using reference TRBV5-1 and TRBJ1-1, is KAGVTQTPRYLIKTRGQQVTLSCSPISGHRSVSWYQQTPGQGLQFLFEYFSETQRNKGNFPGRFSGRQFSNSRSEMNVSTLELGDSALYLCASSATGQGRTEAFFGQGTRLTVV.

This chain joins TRBV27 and TRBJ1-2, with D possibly being TRBD1 (6 bases). CDR1 and CDR2 from the germline V gene are MNHEY and SMNVEV (reference sequence). The CDR3 is 13 amino acids. With 4 bases removed from V and 5 bases from J, the gap between germline ends came to 11 bases. CDR3 sequence (DNA): TGTGCCAGCAGTTCCCGGGACAAGTATGGCTACACCTTC. Protein: CASSSRDKYGYTF.

The chain carries TRBV4-1 and TRBJ2-1; 9 positions agree with TRBD2. Germline V gene sequence: CDR1 MGHRA, CDR2 YSYEKL. This CDR3 is built from 18 residues. The junction had 13 bases not matched to a gene; V was cut back by 1 base and J by 6 bases. This CDR3 reads CASSQVHKGRGGVNEQFF. The CDR3 region has the DNA TGCGCCAGCAGCCAAGTCCACAAGGGGCGGGGGGGCGTCAATGAGCAGTTCTTC.

The chain carries TRBV6-5 and TRBJ2-3, with TRBD2 matching 9 bases. J lost 3 bases, V lost 8 bases, and 3 bases had no gene match. The CDR3 runs to 13 residues. Germline CDR1 is MNHEY and CDR2 is SVGAGI. In DNA, the CDR3 is TGTGCCAGCCGACTAGCGGTGACAGATACGCAGTATTTT. This sequence encodes CASRLAVTDTQYF.

This clone was counted a single time. V and J are TRBV5-1 and TRBJ1-2; 8 bases are shared with TRBD1. This CDR3 is 15 amino acids long. Germline V gene sequence: CDR1 SGHRS, CDR2 YFSETQ. The junction had 10 bases not matched to a gene; V was cut back by 3 bases and J by 6 bases. The CDR3 protein is CASSSGTGLVDGYTF. DNA of the CDR3: TGCGCCAGCAGCTCGGGGACAGGCCTGGTCGATGGCTACACCTTC.

The rearrangement joins TRBV25-1 to TRBJ1-2, with D possibly being TRBD1 (5 bases). Germline CDR1 MGHDK, CDR2 SYGVNS. Trimming pared 1 base from V and 4 bases from J, leaving 13 bases between. The CDR3 spans 15 residues. The CDR3 nucleotides read TGTGCCAGCAGTGAATTAGTAGACAGTAGCTATGGCTACACCTTC. This gives the protein CASSELVDSSYGYTF.

This clone was recorded once. The rearrangement uses TRBV7-2 and TRBJ1-1; tentatively, D is TRBD1 (5 bases). This CDR3 comprises 13 residues. The germline V gene has CDR1 SGHTA and CDR2 FQGNSA. V lost 6 bases and J 5 bases, leaving 13 bases between the germline ends. The CDR3 DNA reads as TGTGCCAGCAGTTACAGGTGGGGTACTGAAGCTTTCTTT. This gives the protein CASSYRWGTEAFF.

The V gene is TRBV7-3, the J gene TRBJ2-1, with D maybe TRBD1 (6 bases). Trimming stripped 4 bases from V and 7 bases from J, with 8 bases between. This CDR3 is 12 amino acids long. CDR1 is SGHTA and CDR2 is FQGTGA in the germline V gene. CDR3 in amino acids: CASSSTGNEQFF. CDR3 in DNA: TGTGCCAGCAGCTCCACAGGGAATGAGCAGTTCTTC.

The DNA of the CDR3 is TGTGCCAGCAGCGGAGCGGCCGCAGGGGATAATTCACCCCTCCACTTT. Translating it yields CASSGAAAGDNSPLHF. J is TRBJ1-6 and V is TRBV7-9; the D gene is possibly TRBD1 (6 bases). Germline CDR1 is SEHNR and CDR2 is FQNEAQ (reference sequence). There are 16 residues in the CDR3. Trimming cost V 5 bases and J 5 bases, with 16 bases left between them.

V and J are TRBV4-1 and TRBJ1-5; D gene ambiguous. Trimming stripped 0 bases from V and 9 bases from J, with 12 bases between. CDR1 and CDR2 from the germline V gene are MGHRA and YSYEKL. The CDR3 is 14 amino acids. This CDR3 is CASSQDPGSWPQHF. The CDR3 DNA reads TGCGCCAGCAGCCAAGACCCCGGGTCGTGGCCCCAGCATTTT.

The chain employs TRBV28 and TRBJ1-1; D is unresolved. Germline V gene sequence: CDR1 MDHEN, CDR2 SYDVKM. The length of the CDR3 is 14 residues. V lost 1 base, J lost 0 bases, and 6 bases lay in between. The CDR3: CASSLYSVNTEAFF. The CDR3, as DNA: TGTGCCAGCAGTTTATATTCGGTGAACACTGAAGCTTTCTTT.

This chain connects TRBV12-5 to TRBJ2-6; D perhaps matches TRBD1 (6 bases). The V gene's germline CDR1 is LGHNT and CDR2 FRNRAP. The CDR3 has 16 residues. With 2 bases removed from V and 2 bases from J, the gap between germline ends came to 10 bases. CDR3 in amino acids: CASGLNRVPGANVLTF. The CDR3 DNA follows: TGTGCTAGTGGTTTGAACAGGGTCCCTGGGGCCAACGTCCTGACTTTC.

The chain combines TRBV18 with TRBJ1-3, with D hard to call. Germline V gene lookup returns CDR1 KGHSH and CDR2 LQKENI. Between the trimmed V and J ends, which lost 4 bases and 10 bases, there was a span of 11 bases. This CDR3 is 12 amino acids long. The CDR3 is CASSRPGETIYF. The CDR3 DNA follows: TGTGCCAGCTCACGACCCGGTGAAACCATATATTTT.

This clone was detected only a few times. The rearrangement joins TRBV5-1 to TRBJ1-2; 9 positions match TRBD1. V shed 2 bases and J 8 bases; nucleotides not matched to a gene: 7. Per the germline V gene, CDR1 is SGHRS and CDR2 is YFSETQ. This CDR3 region has 14 residues. The DNA of the CDR3 is TGCGCCAGCAGCTTTGAGGGACAGGGACCCGGCTACACCTTC. Protein product: CASSFEGQGPGYTF.

The CDR3 reads CASSTTGVSYEQYF. CDR3 bases: TGCGCCAGCAGCACCACAGGGGTCTCCTACGAGCAGTACTTC. The chain links TRBV4-1 to TRBJ2-7; 7 bases fit TRBD1. The CDR3 totals 14 residues. CDR1 and CDR2 from the germline V gene are MGHRA and YSYEKL. Trimming at V came to 5 bases and at J to 0 bases, leaving 4 bases not matched to a gene.